One sample yielded the 29 T cell receptor beta chains listed below, sequenced in a study of blood T cell repertoires in COVID-19. The assay was immunoSEQ multiplex PCR, and TCRdb's table has in-frame clones only and misses some. This table has some 170,000 clones, around 83% appearing once. Sequenced sample: PBMCs or T cells enriched from blood (not recorded which). These receptors all stem from a man between 50 and 59 years old who had recovered from COVID-19.

V and J are TRBV5-6 and TRBJ2-1; a weak D match, TRBD1 (5 bases). This CDR3 spans 14 amino acids. Germline V gene data show CDR1 as SGHDT and CDR2 as YYEEEE. Trimming shortened V by 4 bases and J by 6 bases, and 14 bases separated the two germline ends. The CDR3 bases are TGTGCCAGCAGCAGGCCTTGGGGCCCCAATGAGCAGTTCTTC. Its translation is CASSRPWGPNEQFF.

V is TRBV5-1 and J is TRBJ1-3; 7 bases are shared with TRBD1. V gave up 1 base and J gave up 1 base; unmatched junction bases: 8. The CDR3 loop spans 17 amino acids. The germline gives CDR1 SGHRS, CDR2 YFSETQ. CDR3 sequence reads: CASSLSLGGRSGNTIYF. In DNA, the CDR3 is TGCGCCAGCAGCTTGAGTCTAGGGGGCAGGTCTGGAAACACCATATATTTT.

V is TRBV2 and J is TRBJ2-5, with 7 bases aligning to TRBD1. This CDR3 has 13 amino acids. Germline CDR1 is SNHLY and CDR2 is FYNNEI. The ends lost 6 bases at V and 2 bases at J; junction bases unmatched: 3. CDR3: CASRRDRQETQYF. The CDR3 DNA follows: TGTGCCAGCAGACGGGACAGACAAGAGACCCAGTACTTC.

This clone is deemed large. The chain employs TRBV7-9 and TRBJ2-3; TRBD1 is a possible D gene (6 bases). Trimming pared 5 bases from V and 4 bases from J, leaving 13 bases between. This CDR3 region has 14 residues. The germline CDR1 and CDR2 sequences are SEHNR and FQNEAQ (reference sequence). In nucleotides, the CDR3 is TGTGCCAGCAGCCAAGACAGGCGAGCAGATACGCAGTATTTT. As protein: CASSQDRRADTQYF.

V usage is TRBV6-9 and J usage is TRBJ1-2; D gene uncertain. Trimming removed 2 bases at V and 8 bases at J, with 15 bases between. This CDR3 has 14 amino acids. Germline CDR1 MNHGY, CDR2 SVAAGI. The CDR3: CASSYEIREGGYTF. The DNA for the CDR3 is TGTGCCAGCAGTTATGAGATTCGGGAAGGGGGCTACACCTTC.

CDR3 amino acids: CASSIRGPISTDNEQFF. The CDR3 DNA reads as TGTGCCAGCAGCATCCGAGGTCCCATTTCCACCGACAATGAGCAGTTCTTC. The chain has TRBV3-1 (or the pseudogene TRBV3-2) and TRBJ2-1; D not resolved. The CDR3 consists of 17 residues. The germline CDR1 and CDR2 sequences are LGHDT and YNNKEL (reference sequence). The V end lost 5 bases, the J end lost 5 bases, and 22 bases lay between the germline ends.

The chain is built from TRBV2 and TRBJ1-3; 8 bases map to TRBD1. CDR3 length equals 17 residues. Trimming at V came to 5 bases and at J to 0 bases, leaving 9 bases not matched to a gene. From germline, CDR1 is SNHLY and CDR2 FYNNEI. The CDR3 DNA reads as TGTGCCAGCAGTCCTCGGACAGGGACCTTCTCTGGAAACACCATATATTTT. Residues: CASSPRTGTFSGNTIYF.

The chain uses TRBV30 and TRBJ2-7; D is possibly TRBD1 (5 bases). V dropped 2 bases and J dropped 2 bases, with 16 bases sitting between them. The germline V gene encodes CDR1 GTSNPN and CDR2 SVGIG (reference sequence). This CDR3 region has 15 residues. The CDR3 region is CAWSSRTRTTYEQYF. CDR3 in DNA: TGTGCCTGGAGTTCCCGGACACGAACCACCTACGAGCAGTACTTC.

The chain couples TRBV6-5 to TRBJ1-4; no firm D call. V lost 6 bases to trimming and J lost 2 bases, with 7 bases between them. This CDR3 region has 13 residues. Germline-derived CDR1 and CDR2 are MNHEY and SVGAGI. The CDR3, as DNA: TGTGCCAGCAGACGAGAGACTAATGAAAAACTGTTTTTT. Translation: CASRRETNEKLFF.

V usage is TRBV10-3 and J usage is TRBJ1-3; TRBD1 agrees at 7 bases. Germline values: CDR1 ENHRY, CDR2 SYGVKD. Germline trimming cut 2 bases from V and 0 bases from J; bases unmatched to any gene: 7. The CDR3 has 17 amino acids. The CDR3: CAISERGPQSSGNTIYF. In DNA form, the CDR3 reads TGTGCCATCAGTGAGAGGGGGCCCCAAAGCTCTGGAAACACCATATATTTT.

V gene TRBV11-2 combines with J gene TRBJ1-4, with D uncertain. CDR1 SGHAT and CDR2 FQNNGV come from the germline V gene. The CDR3 has 13 residues. V was pared by 5 bases and J by 8 bases, with 12 bases between. The CDR3 nucleotides read TGTGCCAGCAGCACTCCCCTCGGGGAAAAACTGTTTTTT. It specifies CASSTPLGEKLFF.

The chain employs TRBV18 and TRBJ2-2; possible D gene TRBD2, 5 bases. The germline CDR1 and CDR2 sequences are KGHSH and LQKENI. CDR3 length: 14 amino acids. Trimming stripped 5 bases from V and 4 bases from J, with 11 bases between. CDR3 protein: CASSKLAGTGELFF. CDR3 nucleotide sequence: TGTGCCAGCTCAAAGCTCGCGGGCACCGGGGAGCTGTTTTTT. Variable domain in full (rest from reference TRBV18 and TRBJ2-2): NAGVMQNPRHLVRRRGQEARLRCSPMKGHSHVYWYRQLPEEGLKFMVYLQKENIIDESGMPKERFSAEFPKEGPSILRIQQVVRGDSAAYFCASSKLAGTGELFFGEGSRLTVL.

The V gene is TRBV6-5, the J gene TRBJ1-5; 9 positions match TRBD1. Germline lookup yields CDR1 MNHEY and CDR2 SVGAGI. The CDR3 runs 14 residues. Trimming cost V 6 bases and J 5 bases; bases outside gene matches: 5. CDR3 sequence: CASRSGQGHQPQHF. The CDR3 region has the DNA TGTGCCAGCAGATCGGGACAGGGACATCAGCCCCAGCATTTT.

Only a few counts were recorded for this clone. The chain couples TRBV7-9 to TRBJ1-1; 7 bases agree with TRBD1. The CDR3 is 14 residues long. Germline V CDR1 and CDR2: SEHNR, FQNEAQ (reference sequence). The V segment lost 6 bases and the J segment 2 bases; nucleotides outside the gene matches: 6. The CDR3 coding sequence is TGTGCCAGCAGGCAGGGGGAAACCAACACTGAAGCTTTCTTT. Residues: CASRQGETNTEAFF. Full variable domain (remainder filled in from reference TRBV7-9 and TRBJ1-1): DTGVSQNPRHKITKRGQNVTFRCDPISEHNRLYWYRQTLGQGPEFLTYFQNEAQLEKSRLLSDRFSAERPKGSFSTLEIQRTEQGDSAMYLCASRQGETNTEAFFGQGTRLTVV.

The rearrangement joins TRBV28 to TRBJ1-2, with D uncertain. Germline CDR1 is MDHEN and CDR2 is SYDVKM. V lost 2 bases to trimming and J lost 2 bases, with 3 bases between them. CDR3 length: 12 amino acids. CDR3 in DNA: TGTGCCAGCAGTTTAGTAAACTATGGCTACACCTTC. It yields the protein CASSLVNYGYTF.

This clone showed up just once. The J gene is TRBJ2-7, the V gene TRBV4-1; possibly TRBD1 for D (6 bases). With 0 bases removed from V and 0 bases from J, the gap between germline ends came to 15 bases. The CDR3 covers 17 residues. The germline CDR1 and CDR2 sequences are MGHRA and YSYEKL. CDR3: CASSQESRGINSYEQYF. The DNA for the CDR3 is TGCGCCAGCAGCCAAGAGTCGAGGGGGATTAACTCCTACGAGCAGTACTTC.

The V and J genes are TRBV2 and TRBJ1-1; 10 bases fit TRBD1. Germline CDR1 SNHLY, CDR2 FYNNEI. CDR3 length: 13 amino acids. Trimming at V came to 8 bases and at J to 3 bases, leaving 3 bases not matched to a gene. The chain's CDR3 is CASRGTGDTEAFF. The CDR3, as DNA: TGTGCCAGCCGCGGGACAGGGGACACTGAAGCTTTCTTT.

The chain couples TRBV5-1 to TRBJ1-2; 9 bases agree with TRBD1. V trimming: 4 bases; J trimming: 5 bases; junction bases outside the gene matches: 9. This CDR3 contains 15 residues. The germline V gene encodes CDR1 SGHRS and CDR2 YFSETQ. The CDR3, as DNA: TGCGCCAGCAGCCTAGGGGACAGGGCGATTTATGGCTACACCTTC. This translates into CASSLGDRAIYGYTF.

With respect to this clone: Other nucleotide sequences in the sample specify the same CDR3. The chain joins TRBV6-5 to TRBJ2-7, with TRBD1 matching 9 bases. V trimming: 4 bases; J trimming: 2 bases; junction bases outside the gene matches: 6. Germline CDR1 and CDR2: MNHEY and SVGAGI. This CDR3 region has 15 residues. DNA of the CDR3: TGTGCCAGCAGTTCCCCGGGACAGGGTACCTACGAGCAGTACTTC. Translating gives CASSSPGQGTYEQYF.

This chain links TRBV28 with TRBJ2-7; TRBD2 matches at 9 bases. Losses at the gene ends were 8 bases for V and 6 bases for J; bases not matched to a gene: 14. Germline V CDR1 and CDR2: MDHEN, SYDVKM. CDR3 length: 15 amino acids. CDR3 coding DNA: TGTGCCAGCCTACCGGCGGGGGGGGGTACGGTCGAGCAGTACTTC. Translating it yields CASLPAGGGTVEQYF.

This sequence joins TRBV7-2 and TRBJ1-1; 8 bases fit TRBD1. The germline CDR1 and CDR2 sequences are SGHTA and FQGNSA. The length of the CDR3 is 14 residues. With V trimmed by 5 bases and J by 4 bases, 6 bases remained unmatched. The CDR3 DNA reads as TGTGCCAGCAGCCGCATACAGGGGGTCACTGAAGCTTTCTTT. This translates into CASSRIQGVTEAFF.

The V call is TRBV5-1, the J call TRBJ2-5; 7 nucleotides align to TRBD1. J was trimmed by 1 base and V by 2 bases; bases with no gene match: 2. In germline, CDR1 is SGHRS, CDR2 YFSETQ. This CDR3 contains 14 residues. The CDR3 sequence is CASSLRTGQETQYF. The CDR3 bases are TGCGCCAGCAGCTTACGGACAGGCCAAGAGACCCAGTACTTC.

The rearrangement uses TRBV5-1 and TRBJ1-1, with a possible D match to TRBD1 (6 bases). CDR3 size: 15 residues. V lost 1 base to trimming and J lost 2 bases, with 12 bases between them. Germline values: CDR1 SGHRS, CDR2 YFSETQ. DNA for the CDR3: TGCGCCAGCAGCTTGAGTGGACAGCCAAACACTGAAGCTTTCTTT. Its translation is CASSLSGQPNTEAFF. Full variable domain (outside the CDR3, taken from reference TRBV5-1 and TRBJ1-1): KAGVTQTPRYLIKTRGQQVTLSCSPISGHRSVSWYQQTPGQGLQFLFEYFSETQRNKGNFPGRFSGRQFSNSRSEMNVSTLELGDSALYLCASSLSGQPNTEAFFGQGTRLTVV.

The chain links TRBV5-1 to TRBJ1-1, with TRBD1 matching over 11 bases. Germline V lookup: CDR1 SGHRS, CDR2 YFSETQ. The CDR3 length is 16 residues. The J segment lost 5 bases and the V segment lost 6 bases, leaving 12 bases of the junction unmatched. Here the CDR3 reads CASTSGTGGFWTEAFF. Here the CDR3 DNA reads TGCGCCAGCACGTCCGGGACAGGGGGTTTCTGGACTGAAGCTTTCTTT.

V usage is TRBV7-8 and J usage is TRBJ1-1; D gene uncertain. The CDR3 totals 11 residues. Germline V gene sequence: CDR1 SGHVS, CDR2 FQNEAQ. With 5 bases removed from V and 6 bases from J, the gap between germline ends came to 7 bases. CDR3 in amino acids: CASSRVSEAFF. CDR3 DNA: TGTGCCAGCAGCCGCGTCTCTGAAGCTTTCTTT.

The CDR3, as DNA: TGTGCCAGCTCACCACAACCGGGGGAAAAACTGTTTTTT. Its translation is CASSPQPGEKLFF. The V gene is TRBV18, the J gene TRBJ1-4; D is ambiguous. Germline V CDR1 and CDR2: KGHSH, LQKENI. V lost 1 base and J 8 bases, leaving 8 bases between the germline ends. The CDR3 runs 13 residues.

A single count supports this clone. The V and J genes are TRBV3-1 (or the pseudogene TRBV3-2) and TRBJ1-2; 8 bases line up with TRBD1. V gave up 2 bases and J gave up 6 bases; unmatched junction bases: 5. Germline CDR1 is LGHDT and CDR2 is YNNKEL (reference sequence). The CDR3 covers 14 residues. CDR3 loop: CASSQLTGANGYTF. As DNA, the CDR3 is TGTGCCAGCAGCCAATTGACAGGGGCCAATGGCTACACCTTC.

This clone was detected once. The rearrangement joins TRBV12-2 to TRBJ2-2; the D call TRBD2 from the table was never checked on the DNA. TRBV12-2 is reported as a pseudogene. This CDR3 has 18 residues. The CDR3 DNA reads as TGTGCAAGTCGCTTAGCAGGACTAGCGTATGGGAACACCGGGGAGCTGTTTTTT. Amino acid sequence: CASRLAGLAYGNTGELFF.

CDR3 protein: CASSEGRNTEAFF. CDR3 nucleotides: TGCGCCAGCAGTGAGGGGAGGAACACTGAAGCTTTCTTT. The chain couples TRBV10-2 to TRBJ1-1; no definite D call. Trimming left V 2 bases short and J 1 base short, with 5 bases between. From germline, CDR1 is WSHSY and CDR2 SAAADI. CDR3 length: 13 residues.